This T cell receptor beta chain was documented in a study of Graves' ophthalmopathy and Graves' hyperthyroidism. Notes on the study in general: Both an approximately 70% sensitivity and a 72.22% specificity characterized the model's predictions of ophthalmopathy progression.

Only a few counts were recorded for this clonotype. No antigen is known for it. RNA transcripts were the template, and TCR beta CDR3 regions were amplified from them. Following a first-round RT-PCR that used HTBI primers, a second-round multiplex PCR was carried out. One entry per CDR3 protein results from TCRdb running MiXCR on the multiplex PCR reads. The profile shows 150,000 or so distinct CDR3 sequences, 30% to 45% of them singletons. The germline gives CDR1 MNHEY, CDR2 SVGEGT. The CDR3 contains 18 residues. After removal of 0 bases from V and 5 bases from J, the junction contained 14 bases not matched to a gene. With a duration under 3 months, ophthalmopathy in the donors showed moderate-to-severe activity, CAS ≥3 and NOSPECS ≥4.

Sequenced sample: peripheral blood. The receptor comes from a man aged 30-40 years with Graves' ophthalmopathy. The V and J genes are TRBV6-2 or TRBV6-3 and TRBJ2-7; 9 positions match TRBD2. CDR3 sequence: CASSYSGLAGGRGNEQYF. CDR3 DNA sequence: TGTGCCAGCAGTTACTCAGGGTTGGCGGGAGGGAGAGGCAACGAGCAGTACTTC.